The T cell receptor beta chain described here comes from a study of patients and donors after allogeneic stem cell transplantation. MiXCR, applied by TCRdb to the RT-PCR reads, yields one record per CDR3 protein. Here the sample spans about 74,000 distinct CDR3 sequences, 26% being singletons. The receptor was derived from a human donor who was either an allogeneic HSCT recipient or a stem cell or donor lymphocyte infusion donor (not recorded which). It is not recorded whose cells these are; they may come from a transplant donor. The sample comprised blood, either unsorted or a sorted T cell fraction (not recorded which).

The CDR3 DNA reads TGTGCCAGCAGCTACTGGGACAGCTGGAGGGAAAAACTGTTTTTT. Translated: CASSYWDSWREKLFF. The chain combines TRBV11-1 with TRBJ1-4, with 7 bases matching TRBD1. Losses at the gene ends were 4 bases for V and 8 bases for J; bases not matched to a gene: 10. Germline assignment: CDR1 SGHAT and CDR2 FQDESV (reference sequence). There are 15 residues in the CDR3.